The 21 T cell receptor beta chains below come from one sample, sequenced in a study of shared clonotypes between healthy human individuals (dated by TCRdb to 2019 to 2021). Library method: the immunoSEQ multiplex PCR assay. TCRdb retrieved this table from immuneACCESS and kept in-frame rearrangements only. Not all clones are present; in checked studies, unresolved V genes account for under half, and no reason is known for the remainder. In all, the sample holds a few million clones, and 80% to 95% of those were seen once. The top ten clonotypes cover around 1.7% of the sample. CD8 naive samples were obtained by positive selection for CCR7 among CD45RO-negative cells, yielding a CD45RA+CCR7+ population from which TemRA cells were excluded. Sequenced sample: naive CD8+ T cells from PBMCs. Sample cell subset or site, as interpreted from the label and publication: CD45RA+CCR7+. The receptor set was obtained from a young man in good health. Some clones in this sample may be carry-over from other donors' samples.

This chain connects TRBV6-6 to TRBJ1-1, with D perhaps matching TRBD1 (6 bases). Trimming cost V 5 bases and J 4 bases, with 20 bases left between them. The germline V gene encodes CDR1 MNHNY and CDR2 SVGAGI (reference sequence). The CDR3 length is 16 residues. The CDR3 DNA is TGTGCCAGCAGTCCATATTCACAGGGTAGGGGCACTGAAGCTTTCTTT. It translates to CASSPYSQGRGTEAFF.

The chain links TRBV7-9 to TRBJ2-2, with a possible D match to TRBD1 (5 bases). This CDR3 spans 14 amino acids. The germline V gene has CDR1 SEHNR and CDR2 FQNEAQ (reference sequence). The V end was cut by 5 bases, the J end by 9 bases, with 16 bases between. CDR3 region: CASSPRVGPRELFF. The CDR3 DNA sequence: TGTGCCAGCAGCCCCAGGGTTGGGCCGAGGGAGCTGTTTTTT.

The rearrangement joins TRBV6-6 to TRBJ1-3; D uncertain. CDR1 and CDR2 from the germline V gene are MNHNY and SVGAGI (reference sequence). This CDR3 spans 16 amino acids. V was shortened by 6 bases and J by 2 bases, with 17 bases between the two germline ends. The CDR3 sequence is CASSPTAAIAGNTIYF. The CDR3 DNA reads TGTGCCAGCAGCCCCACCGCAGCCATCGCTGGAAACACCATATATTTT.

The genes are TRBV4-1 and TRBJ2-2, with TRBD2 as a possible D gene (5 bases). The V and J ends lost 0 bases and 6 bases respectively, with 14 bases between them. The CDR3 is 16 amino acids. The germline gives CDR1 MGHRA, CDR2 YSYEKL. The CDR3 protein is CASSQDPYGVPGELFF. Written as DNA, the CDR3 is TGCGCCAGCAGCCAAGATCCGTACGGGGTCCCCGGGGAGCTGTTTTTT.

Comment on this clone: The same CDR3 also results from other DNA sequences found in this sample. This chain joins TRBV28 and TRBJ2-1, with 9 bases that match TRBD2. This CDR3 comprises 17 residues. Losses at the gene ends were 1 base for V and 1 base for J; bases not matched to a gene: 5. Germline lookup yields CDR1 MDHEN and CDR2 SYDVKM. CDR3 in amino acids: CASSLSTSGSSYNEQFF. In DNA, the CDR3 is TGTGCCAGCAGTTTATCGACTAGCGGATCATCCTACAATGAGCAGTTCTTC.

V usage is TRBV27 and J usage is TRBJ1-2; the D is unclear. This CDR3 spans 14 amino acids. Germline lookup yields CDR1 MNHEY and CDR2 SMNVEV (reference sequence). V gave up 2 bases and J gave up 7 bases, with 14 bases separating them. As DNA, the CDR3 is TGTGCCAGCAGTTTACGGTCCGGATACGGTGGCTACACCTTC. Its protein is CASSLRSGYGGYTF.

On this clone: Other DNA sequences from this sample encode an identical CDR3 as well. The chain is built from TRBV9 and TRBJ2-3; D is perhaps TRBD1 (6 bases). CDR3 length equals 16 residues. Germline values: CDR1 SGDLS, CDR2 YYNGEE. Trimming left V 0 bases short and J 3 bases short, with 14 bases between. CDR3 DNA: TGTGCCAGCAGCGTAGAAGGGGGAGAGAGGACAGATACGCAGTATTTT. The encoded protein is CASSVEGGERTDTQYF.

V and J are TRBV7-9 and TRBJ2-5; D is ambiguous. The germline V and J ends were trimmed by 1 base and 5 bases, with 14 bases remaining between them. The CDR3 extends over 15 amino acids. CDR1 and CDR2 (germline): SEHNR, FQNEAQ (reference sequence). CDR3 nucleotide sequence: TGTGCCAGCAGCTTAGGGGGTTGGCAGGCTGAGACCCAGTACTTC. This codes for CASSLGGWQAETQYF.

The J gene is TRBJ2-7, the V gene TRBV11-2; perhaps D is TRBD1 or TRBD2 (5 bases each). Trimming left V 3 bases short and J 4 bases short, with 25 bases between. This CDR3 is built from 18 residues. The V gene's germline CDR1 is SGHAT and CDR2 FQNNGV. CDR3 region: CASSLPSEGSSNLYEQYF. The CDR3 DNA follows: TGTGCCAGCAGCTTGCCCTCCGAGGGGTCCTCAAACCTGTACGAGCAGTACTTC.

The chain carries TRBV7-9 and TRBJ1-4; no reliable D call. Trimming pared 6 bases from V and 0 bases from J, leaving 23 bases between. The CDR3 sequence is 19 residues long. Germline V gene data show CDR1 as SEHNR and CDR2 as FQNEAQ (reference sequence). The DNA of the CDR3 is TGTGCCAGCAGTCCTCGCGAAGGGAGAGGGTCAGCAACTAATGAAAAACTGTTTTTT. This gives the protein CASSPREGRGSATNEKLFF.

With regard to this clone: The identical CDR3 is also encoded by other nucleotide sequences in the sample. The gene calls are TRBV7-9 and TRBJ1-1, with a possible D match to TRBD1 (5 bases). This CDR3 has 16 residues. V lost 3 bases to trimming and J lost 0 bases, with 14 bases between them. CDR1 and CDR2 (germline): SEHNR, FQNEAQ (reference sequence). The CDR3 sequence: CASSLGGAGMNTEAFF. The CDR3 nucleotides are TGTGCCAGCAGCTTGGGGGGAGCGGGAATGAACACTGAAGCTTTCTTT.

Details on this clone: The sample carries other DNA sequences with the same CDR3. V is TRBV6-5 and J is TRBJ1-2, with D uncertain. CDR1 is MNHEY, CDR2 SVGAGI, per germline. This CDR3 comprises 13 residues. V was pared by 4 bases and J by 5 bases, with 11 bases between. CDR3 in DNA: TGTGCCAGCAGTTTGGGAGAGGCATATGGCTACACCTTC. Its translation: CASSLGEAYGYTF.

The CDR3 region has the DNA TGTGCCAGCAGCCAAGAGGGACTAGCGGGATTCTACAATGAGCAGTTCTTC. This translates into CASSQEGLAGFYNEQFF. The gene calls are TRBV14 and TRBJ2-1; 13 bases agree with TRBD2. The J segment lost 3 bases and the V segment lost 0 bases, leaving 2 bases of the junction unmatched. This CDR3 comprises 17 residues. Germline CDR1 reads SGHDN; CDR2 reads FVKESK.

The chain joins TRBV9 to TRBJ2-5; D remains unclear. The CDR3 runs 13 residues. V was clipped by 0 bases and J by 3 bases, with 6 bases between them. Germline CDR1 SGDLS, CDR2 YYNGEE. CDR3 loop: CASSVATKETQYF. The CDR3, as DNA: TGTGCCAGCAGCGTAGCTACAAAAGAGACCCAGTACTTC. Full variable domain (remainder filled in from reference TRBV9 and TRBJ2-5): DSGVTQTPKHLITATGQRVTLRCSPRSGDLSVYWYQQSLDQGLQFLIQYYNGEERAKGNILERFSAQQFPDLHSELNLSSLELGDSALYFCASSVATKETQYFGPGTRLLVL.

The gene calls are TRBV5-1 and TRBJ2-2, with 8 bases aligning to TRBD2. Trimming removed 5 bases from V and 4 bases from J; junction bases left unmatched: 10. Germline V lookup: CDR1 SGHRS, CDR2 YFSETQ. This CDR3 region has 16 residues. For the CDR3, the DNA is TGCGCCAGCAGGGGCGGGGAGCGGGAGTCCACCGGGGAGCTGTTTTTT. Translation: CASRGGERESTGELFF. Drawing the rest from reference TRBV5-1 and TRBJ2-2, the complete variable domain is KAGVTQTPRYLIKTRGQQVTLSCSPISGHRSVSWYQQTPGQGLQFLFEYFSETQRNKGNFPGRFSGRQFSNSRSEMNVSTLELGDSALYLCASRGGERESTGELFFGEGSRLTVL.

Notes on this clone: The sample holds other DNA sequences that translate to the same CDR3. V is TRBV7-8 and J is TRBJ1-1; perhaps TRBD1 as D (5 bases). Trimming removed 2 bases from V and 4 bases from J, with 11 bases in between. Germline V gives CDR1 SGHVS, CDR2 FQNEAQ. The CDR3 runs to 14 residues. The CDR3: CASSLQGAGTEAFF. CDR3 bases: TGTGCCAGCAGCTTACAGGGTGCCGGCACTGAAGCTTTCTTT.

This clone was observed a single time. Within the sample, other DNA sequences also encode this same CDR3. The rearrangement joins TRBV7-2 to TRBJ2-1; D could derive from TRBD1 or TRBD2 (5 bases each). This CDR3 region has 16 residues. In germline, CDR1 is SGHTA, CDR2 FQGNSA. V lost 3 bases, J lost 0 bases, and 12 bases lay in between. The CDR3 DNA reads TGTGCCAGCAGCTTCTATGGGGGTAGCTCCTACAATGAGCAGTTCTTC. Translated: CASSFYGGSSYNEQFF.

The genes are TRBV10-3 and TRBJ2-5; D remains unclear. The CDR3 spans 15 residues. Trimming took off 0 bases at V and 1 base at J, with 9 bases between the two ends. Germline V gives CDR1 ENHRY, CDR2 SYGVKD. CDR3 loop: CAISESLASQETQYF. The DNA for the CDR3 is TGTGCCATCAGTGAGTCGTTGGCGTCCCAAGAGACCCAGTACTTC.

This chain links TRBV9 with TRBJ2-7; TRBD1 is a possible D gene (6 bases). This CDR3 has 13 amino acids. The germline V gene has CDR1 SGDLS and CDR2 YYNGEE. Between the trimmed V and J ends, which lost 0 bases and 6 bases, there was a span of 10 bases. Here the CDR3 reads CASSVAQGPEQYF. The DNA for the CDR3 is TGTGCCAGCAGCGTAGCCCAGGGGCCCGAGCAGTACTTC.

The chain joins TRBV6-5 to TRBJ2-2, with 8 bases aligning to TRBD1. The germline CDR1 and CDR2 sequences are MNHEY and SVGAGI. V shed 1 base, J shed 3 bases, and the junction held 4 bases outside the gene matches. The CDR3 runs 16 residues. Here the CDR3 reads CASSYLGQADTGELFF. The CDR3, as DNA: TGTGCCAGCAGTTACTTGGGACAGGCTGACACCGGGGAGCTGTTTTTT.

This chain connects TRBV4-2 to TRBJ1-1; weak D call: TRBD1 (6 bases). The CDR3 is 16 amino acids. V was trimmed by 0 bases and J by 10 bases, leaving 21 bases between them. The germline V gene encodes CDR1 LGHNA and CDR2 YNFKEQ. The CDR3 DNA reads TGTGCCAGCAGCCAAGATAGGGGGGCCCTATTTAACCCAGCTTTCTTT. The encoded protein is CASSQDRGALFNPAFF.